The next 30 T cell receptor beta chains were all read from a single sample in a study of ipilimumab plus nivolumab after autologous stem cell transplantation. Only in-frame clones appear in the TCRdb table, and some are missing; sequencing was by immunoSEQ multiplex PCR. The data contain over 8,000 clones, around 84% of them seen just once; the ten biggest clones take up more than 7%. The material sequenced was PBMCs, taken in a trial of ipilimumab plus nivolumab as post-transplant consolidation. The receptors derive from a male donor with diffuse large B-cell lymphoma.

This clone was seen once. The sample carries other DNA sequences with the same CDR3. CDR3 in amino acids: CASSPGRVNTEAFF. The CDR3, as DNA: TGTGCCAGCTCACCAGGTAGGGTGAACACTGAAGCTTTCTTT. V usage is TRBV18 and J usage is TRBJ1-1; no clear D. In germline, CDR1 is KGHSH, CDR2 LQKENI. V dropped 2 bases and J dropped 0 bases, with 7 bases sitting between them. The CDR3 has 14 amino acids. The variable domain in full, completed from reference TRBV18 and TRBJ1-1, reads NAGVMQNPRHLVRRRGQEARLRCSPMKGHSHVYWYRQLPEEGLKFMVYLQKENIIDESGMPKERFSAEFPKEGPSILRIQQVVRGDSAAYFCASSPGRVNTEAFFGQGTRLTVV.

V gene TRBV7-6 combines with J gene TRBJ2-2, with D possibly being TRBD1 (6 bases). Germline lookup yields CDR1 SGHVS and CDR2 FNYEAQ. The CDR3 has 16 amino acids. Between the trimmed V and J ends, which lost 4 bases and 7 bases, there was a span of 19 bases. CDR3 in amino acids: CASSSLRQDRGGELFF. In DNA, the CDR3 is TGTGCCAGCAGCTCCCTCCGACAGGATCGAGGCGGGGAGCTGTTTTTT.

This clone was detected only a few times. The V call is TRBV4-3, the J call TRBJ1-2; maybe TRBD1 (5 bases). V lost 4 bases and J 3 bases, leaving 15 bases between the germline ends. Germline V gene data show CDR1 as LGHNA and CDR2 as YSLEER. The CDR3 covers 15 residues. CDR3 sequence: CASSPTGRSYYGYTF. CDR3 nucleotides: TGCGCCAGCAGCCCGACGGGACGGAGTTACTATGGCTACACCTTC.

The DNA for the CDR3 is TGTGCCAGTACCCCTACCGGGACCACCACTGAAGCTTTCTTT. Its protein product is CASTPTGTTTEAFF. V is TRBV19 and J is TRBJ1-1; D might be TRBD1 (5 bases). Trimming removed 7 bases at V and 4 bases at J, with 16 bases between. Looked up from germline, CDR1 is LNHDA and CDR2 is SQIVND (reference sequence). CDR3 size: 14 residues.

The gene calls are TRBV7-9 and TRBJ2-2; D gene unclear. Germline CDR1 is SEHNR and CDR2 is FQNEAQ (reference sequence). Trimming shortened V by 1 base and J by 7 bases, and 16 bases separated the two germline ends. The CDR3 spans 16 residues. CDR3 bases: TGTGCCAGCAGCTTAGGGCGGAACGCATACAACGGGGAGCTGTTTTTT. This gives the protein CASSLGRNAYNGELFF.

With respect to this clone: At one end the junction does not follow the germline gene, possibly because of a read error. The rearrangement uses TRBV19 and TRBJ1-5; D is unclear. This CDR3 spans 14 amino acids. Germline lookup yields CDR1 LNHDA and CDR2 SQIVND (reference sequence). CDR3: CASRIGTGNQPQHF. DNA for the CDR3: TGTGCCAGTAGAATAGGTACAGGCAATCAGCCCCAGCATTTT.

This chain uses TRBV6-6 with TRBJ1-5, with D possibly TRBD1 on 5 matching bases. Germline loops: CDR1 MNHNY, CDR2 SVGAGI (reference sequence). This CDR3 region has 16 residues. V was clipped by 2 bases and J by 5 bases, with 16 bases between them. CDR3 region: CASSYGGREEDQPQHF. In DNA, the CDR3 is TGTGCCAGCAGTTACGGGGGGAGAGAGGAGGATCAGCCCCAGCATTTT.

The rearrangement links TRBV5-8 to TRBJ1-4; D not certain. The CDR3 has 13 residues. CDR1 is SGHTS, CDR2 YDEGEE, per germline. Trimming shortened V by 1 base and J by 4 bases, and 5 bases separated the two germline ends. CDR3: CASSLNYNEKLFF. The DNA for the CDR3 is TGTGCCAGCAGCTTGAACTATAATGAAAAACTGTTTTTT. The variable domain in full, completed from reference TRBV5-8 and TRBJ1-4, reads EAGVTQSPTHLIKTRGQQATLRCSPISGHTSVYWYQQALGLGLQFLLWYDEGEERNRGNFPPRFSGRQFPNYSSELNVNALELEDSALYLCASSLNYNEKLFFGSGTQLSVL.

The chain couples TRBV19 to TRBJ1-4; 7 bases line up with TRBD1. CDR3 size: 14 residues. Germline V gene lookup returns CDR1 LNHDA and CDR2 SQIVND (reference sequence). V was clipped by 4 bases and J by 4 bases; unmatched bases: 3. The CDR3 here is CASSTGTVNEKLFF. The CDR3 DNA reads TGTGCCAGTAGTACCGGGACAGTTAATGAAAAACTGTTTTTT.

The CDR3 loop reads CASSPLGSYGYTF. The CDR3 region has the DNA TGTGCCAGCAGCCCCCTAGGCTCCTATGGCTACACCTTC. This sequence joins TRBV7-6 and TRBJ1-2; D is ambiguous. V was cut by 5 bases and J by 4 bases, with 11 bases left in between. CDR3 length: 13 amino acids. Per the germline V gene, CDR1 is SGHVS and CDR2 is FNYEAQ.

This clone was recorded only once. This chain connects TRBV7-9 to TRBJ1-1, with 8 bases aligning to TRBD1. With V trimmed by 5 bases and J by 11 bases, 10 bases remained unmatched. Looked up from germline, CDR1 is SEHNR and CDR2 is FQNEAQ (reference sequence). The CDR3 is 13 residues long. CDR3 amino acids: CASSRGPGGDAFF. CDR3 bases: TGTGCCAGCAGCCGGGGTCCAGGGGGCGACGCTTTCTTT.

CDR3 amino acids: CAWTKGINTEAFF. CDR3 coding DNA: TGTGCCTGGACAAAGGGGATCAACACTGAAGCTTTCTTT. V usage is TRBV30 and J usage is TRBJ1-1, with a weak D call TRBD1 (5 bases). Germline V gene sequence: CDR1 GTSNPN, CDR2 SVGIG (reference sequence). The CDR3 is 13 residues long. The V and J ends lost 4 bases and 2 bases respectively, with 11 bases between them.

V and J are TRBV11-2 and TRBJ2-5; D is undetermined. This CDR3 is built from 11 residues. Germline V lookup: CDR1 SGHAT, CDR2 FQNNGV. V lost 2 bases and J lost 3, with 1 base in between. Here the CDR3 reads CASSLKETQYF. The DNA for the CDR3 is TGTGCCAGCAGCTTAAAAGAGACCCAGTACTTC.

This clone was counted between two and nine times. The rearrangement links TRBV2 to TRBJ2-3; 10 bases fit TRBD1. The germline gives CDR1 SNHLY, CDR2 FYNNEI. V shed 2 bases, J shed 0 bases, and the junction held 2 bases outside the gene matches. The CDR3 is 16 residues long. The CDR3 DNA follows: TGTGCCAGCAGTGAATGGACAGGGGGAAGCACAGATACGCAGTATTTT. Amino acid sequence: CASSEWTGGSTDTQYF.

V and J are TRBV6-1 and TRBJ2-7; TRBD1 matches 7 bases. The J segment lost 1 base and the V segment lost 7 bases, leaving 10 bases of the junction unmatched. The CDR3 totals 15 residues. CDR1 MNHNS and CDR2 SASEGT come from the germline V gene. In DNA, the CDR3 is TGTGCCAGCACCCTTAGTGCGACAGGGTCCTACGAGCAGTACTTC. Its protein product is CASTLSATGSYEQYF.

J is TRBJ2-7 and V is TRBV6-5; a possible D gene is TRBD1 (5 bases). V was trimmed by 2 bases and J by 4 bases, leaving 9 bases between them. CDR1 and CDR2 from the germline V gene are MNHEY and SVGAGI. The CDR3 loop spans 13 amino acids. The CDR3 loop reads CASSYSQGYEQYF. Here the CDR3 DNA reads TGTGCCAGCAGTTACAGTCAGGGTTACGAGCAGTACTTC.

V usage is TRBV11-2 and J usage is TRBJ1-5, with unresolved D. V was shortened by 5 bases and J by 3 bases, with 8 bases between the two germline ends. This CDR3 has 13 amino acids. Germline V gene sequence: CDR1 SGHAT, CDR2 FQNNGV. CDR3 region: CASSLSPNQPQHF. In DNA, the CDR3 is TGTGCCAGCAGCCTCTCGCCCAATCAGCCCCAGCATTTT.

A single count supports this clone. The CDR3 DNA is TGCGCCAGCAGCTTGGGGGCAGATACGCAGTATTTT. It encodes CASSLGADTQYF. The chain carries TRBV5-1 and TRBJ2-3; no reliable D call. The CDR3 consists of 12 residues. Deletions cut 0 bases from V and 4 bases from J, with 3 bases between. Looked up from germline, CDR1 is SGHRS and CDR2 is YFSETQ.

The chain uses TRBV6-6 and TRBJ1-2; D unclear. Trimming removed 2 bases at V and 4 bases at J, with 8 bases between. Germline CDR1 reads MNHNY; CDR2 reads SVGAGI (reference sequence). CDR3 length: 13 amino acids. The CDR3 loop is CASSYLGSYGYTF. The CDR3 DNA follows: TGTGCCAGCAGTTACCTAGGGTCCTATGGCTACACCTTC.

The rearrangement links TRBV9 to TRBJ2-3; D possibly corresponds to TRBD2 (5 bases). This CDR3 is 15 amino acids long. Germline V gives CDR1 SGDLS, CDR2 YYNGEE. The V and J ends lost 2 bases and 9 bases respectively, with 19 bases between them. The CDR3, as DNA: TGTGCCAGCAGCGTCAAAGTGTCGCCGGGGAACACGCAGTATTTT. Encoded protein: CASSVKVSPGNTQYF.

V is TRBV9 and J is TRBJ2-3, with D possibly being TRBD1 or TRBD2 (5 bases each). Germline CDR1 is SGDLS and CDR2 is YYNGEE. Trimming left V 0 bases short and J 4 bases short, with 6 bases between. CDR3 size: 13 residues. The CDR3, as DNA: TGTGCCAGCAGCGTAGTGGGGGCAGATACGCAGTATTTT. This codes for CASSVVGADTQYF.

The CDR3 is CASSRTIMDTYTEAFF. The CDR3 region has the DNA TGTGCCAGCAGCCGCACGATAATGGACACCTACACTGAAGCTTTCTTT. The chain recombines TRBV9 with TRBJ1-1, with D tentatively TRBD1 (5 bases). This CDR3 contains 16 residues. In germline, CDR1 is SGDLS, CDR2 YYNGEE. The germline V and J ends were trimmed by 4 bases and 3 bases, with 19 bases remaining between them.

Only one count was recorded for this clone. CDR3 protein: CASSLTVDRSGELFF. CDR3 nucleotide sequence: TGTGCCAGCAGCTTAACGGTGGACCGCAGCGGGGAGCTGTTTTTT. The genes are TRBV7-3 and TRBJ2-2; no firm D call. The CDR3 has 15 amino acids. V gave up 0 bases and J gave up 7 bases, with 12 bases separating them. Germline V gene lookup returns CDR1 SGHTA and CDR2 FQGTGA.

The genes are TRBV18 and TRBJ1-1; the D is unclear. From germline, CDR1 is KGHSH and CDR2 LQKENI. This CDR3 comprises 15 residues. The germline V and J ends were trimmed by 0 bases and 4 bases, with 12 bases remaining between them. The CDR3 here is CASSPPKGWGTEAFF. The CDR3, as DNA: TGTGCCAGCTCACCACCAAAGGGCTGGGGCACTGAAGCTTTCTTT.

The sample holds one count of this clone. This chain joins TRBV7-9 and TRBJ1-2; D is possibly TRBD1 (5 bases). The germline CDR1 and CDR2 sequences are SEHNR and FQNEAQ (reference sequence). The CDR3 contains 16 residues. The V end was cut by 1 base, the J end by 2 bases, with 14 bases between. The CDR3 DNA follows: TGTGCCAGCAGCTTAGGGGTGGGGCAGGGAAACTATGGCTACACCTTC. This gives the protein CASSLGVGQGNYGYTF.

Worth noting for this clone: Other nucleotide sequences in the sample specify the same CDR3. The gene calls are TRBV5-1 and TRBJ1-1, with a tentative D call TRBD1 (5 bases). The CDR3 covers 14 residues. Germline CDR1 reads SGHRS; CDR2 reads YFSETQ. V lost 0 bases and J 5 bases, leaving 11 bases between the germline ends. The CDR3 DNA is TGCGCCAGCAGCTTGGATGGCAGGGCTACTGAAGCTTTCTTT. Amino acids: CASSLDGRATEAFF.

The chain is built from TRBV11-3 and TRBJ2-7; no clear D. The CDR3 has 15 amino acids. CDR1 is SGHNT, CDR2 YENEEA, per germline. Trimming took off 1 base at V and 1 base at J, with 11 bases between the two ends. The CDR3 sequence is CASSLGFGTSYEQYF. CDR3 DNA: TGTGCCAGCAGCTTAGGGTTCGGCACATCCTACGAGCAGTACTTC. Looking up the rest from reference TRBV11-3 and TRBJ2-7 gives the full variable domain: EAGVVQSPRYKIIEKKQPVAFWCNPISGHNTLYWYLQNLGQGPELLIRYENEEAVDDSQLPKDRFSAERLKGVDSTLKIQPAELGDSAVYLCASSLGFGTSYEQYFGPGTRLTVT.

The V call is TRBV18, the J call TRBJ1-1; a weak D match, TRBD1 (5 bases). CDR1 is KGHSH and CDR2 is LQKENI in the germline V gene. Between the trimmed V and J ends, which lost 3 bases and 2 bases, there was a span of 19 bases. The CDR3 runs 17 residues. The CDR3 coding sequence is TGTGCCAGCTCACCCAGGGCAGGGCTCGATGGAAACACTGAAGCTTTCTTT. This codes for CASSPRAGLDGNTEAFF.

V is TRBV7-2 and J is TRBJ2-4; D possibly corresponds to TRBD2 (7 bases). This CDR3 is built from 17 residues. Deletions cut 1 base from V and 7 bases from J, with 20 bases between. Germline V gives CDR1 SGHTA, CDR2 FQGNSA. CDR3 sequence reads: CASSLDGGLGIRNIQYF. In nucleotides, the CDR3 is TGTGCCAGCAGCTTAGACGGGGGGCTGGGGATTAGGAACATTCAGTACTTC. Full variable domain (rest looked up from reference TRBV7-2 and TRBJ2-4): GAGVSQSPSNKVTEKGKDVELRCDPISGHTALYWYRQSLGQGLEFLIYFQGNSAPDKSGLPSDRFSAERTGGSVSTLTIQRTQQEDSAVYLCASSLDGGLGIRNIQYFGAGTRLSVL.

The CDR3 here is CASSLVWGSNTGELFF. The CDR3 DNA reads as TGTGCCAGCAGCTTAGTTTGGGGCAGCAACACCGGGGAGCTGTTTTTT. The chain combines TRBV7-3 with TRBJ2-2; weak D call: TRBD1 (5 bases). CDR3 length: 16 residues. Germline lookup yields CDR1 SGHTA and CDR2 FQGTGA. V was clipped by 2 bases and J by 2 bases, with 12 bases between them.